The present T cell receptor (beta chain) was sequenced within a study of blood T cell repertoires in COVID-19. The overall study: Nucleic acid was either cDNA or gDNA, and it came from T cells, B-cell-depleted T cells, or PBMCs.

Some clones are missing from TCRdb's copy, which holds only in-frame ones; the method was immunoSEQ multiplex PCR. Here the sample spans approximately 93,000 clones, approximately 88% being singletons. This CDR3 is built from 13 residues. The specimen sequenced was peripheral blood. The receptor was derived from a man aged 55 to 70 with acute or convalescent COVID-19. The V call is TRBV21-1, the J call TRBJ2-3; the table's D call, TRBD1, has no DNA check behind it. TRBV21-1 is a pseudogene locus. In DNA form, the CDR3 reads TGTGCCAGCAGCCAAAGGACAGGAGATACGCAGTATTTT. It encodes CASSQRTGDTQYF.